A single sample is the source of the 3 T cell receptor beta chains below, sequenced in a study of radiation and T cells in renal cell carcinoma. Sample time point: blood 4 weeks post-SBRT, at nephrectomy. Treatment given: 15 Gy SBRT to primary tumor, nephrectomy 4 weeks later. The assay was immunoSEQ multiplex PCR, and TCRdb's table has in-frame clones only and misses some. The data contain around 74,000 clones, approximately 87% of them seen just once; the ten biggest clones take up 2% to 3%. The sample consisted of blood, taken from a patient whose treatment included radiotherapy and nephrectomy. These receptors were taken from a woman aged 60-75 years with renal cell carcinoma.

As for this clone: This specimen includes other DNA sequences encoding the same CDR3. The chain is built from TRBV5-5 and TRBJ1-5; TRBD1 aligns across 9 bases. The CDR3 length is 15 residues. V lost 1 base to trimming and J lost 4 bases; unmatched junction nucleotides: 3. From germline, CDR1 is SGHKS and CDR2 YYEKEE (reference sequence). The CDR3 DNA is TGTGCCAGCAGCTTGACAGGGACAGGGAATCAGCCCCAGCATTTT. It is translated as CASSLTGTGNQPQHF.

The chain is built from TRBV7-9 and TRBJ1-1; TRBD1 matches at 7 bases. This CDR3 has 15 residues. Germline lookup yields CDR1 SEHNR and CDR2 FQNEAQ (reference sequence). J lost 0 bases, V lost 1 base, and 2 bases had no gene match. The CDR3 loop reads CASSLGGTVNTEAFF. In DNA, the CDR3 is TGTGCCAGCAGCTTAGGGGGGACAGTGAACACTGAAGCTTTCTTT.

The rearrangement joins TRBV7-9 to TRBJ2-3; 9 bases are a match to TRBD1. V gave up 5 bases and J gave up 7 bases; unmatched junction bases: 4. The germline gives CDR1 SEHNR, CDR2 FQNEAQ (reference sequence). The CDR3 is 13 residues long. The CDR3 is CASSRQGVNTQYF. The CDR3 DNA follows: TGTGCCAGCAGCCGACAGGGGGTCAATACGCAGTATTTT.